This T cell receptor beta chain was captured in a study of T cell responses to AZD1222 COVID-19 vaccine (dated by TCRdb to the early 2020s). Context from the whole study: AZD1222 recipients with second doses at about 4 weeks or about 12 weeks were pooled, because spike-specific TCR depth and breadth did not differ between schedules. TCR sequencing covered some 240 trial participants: approximately 200 given two doses of AZD1222 and about 26 given two doses of MenACWY control vaccine. Trial participants were enrolled by age into 18-55, 56-69 and 70-plus year subgroups, with approximately 160, 26 and 62 TCR-sequenced participants respectively. The full study reports these points: The 56-69-year group was small, and its depth increase did not reach significance, likely because of low power. Nearly half of unique spike-specific TCRs reportedly recognized epitopes outside regions mutated in the B.1.351 and B.1.1.7 variants. The whole spike protein was spanned by vaccine-associated CD4 TCRs, and dominant responses were seen in regions 160-218 and 743-854. Participants were mostly white British, with more females than males. The authors suggested clonal diversity may have been underestimated. Spike-specific TCR breadth and depth rose significantly after two AZD1222 doses compared with day 0 and with MenACWY recipients. No day 14 peak-response samples were available, so repertoires were characterized only after the peak T cell response. Conclusions about previously exposed vaccinees were limited because only six or seven AZD1222 recipients were SARS-CoV-2 seropositive at baseline.

The time point label, as the study defines it: baseline before first vaccination. The vaccinee samples were drawn from two UK trials, COV001 and COV002, one of which was a single-blind randomized controlled phase 2/3 trial testing AZD1222 (ChAdOx1 nCoV-19) in healthy adults. For TCRbeta chain sequencing, PBMC samples from trial participants were taken at day 0 and at day 28 after the second dose. A note on this clone: Its antigen target is currently unknown. The input lacks base qualities; no much larger clone sits a single base away.

The CDR3 regions of human TCRbeta chains were analyzed by immunosequencing. Under the source paper's analysis protocol: TCRs in the repertoires were compared against a reference library of SARS-CoV-2-specific TCRs that had been generated with the MIRA antigen-specificity platform. Breadth was defined as the fraction of unique TCRs that were SARS-CoV-2-associated, and depth was defined as the fraction of total T cells that were SARS-CoV-2-associated. Using the MIRA data, each spike-specific TCR was mapped to the spike region that the TCR reacts to and placed in a CD4 or CD8 class. Log10-transformed breadth and depth values were compared by one-way ANOVA with Sidak's multiple comparisons tests. Here the immuneACCESS table is served through TCRdb, limited to in-frame sequences with V and J called. Missing clones are a known gap in these copies; in checked studies unresolved V genes cover under half, and the rest lacks a known reason. V and J calls and clone size follow that table, whereas D and trimming were derived from the DNA. Across this sample there are some 100,000 clones, with 85% to 90% seen only once. The ten most abundant clones make up around 15% of the sample.

V loses 1 base, J loses 5 bases, and the germline ends lie 8 bases apart. CDR1 LGHDT and CDR2 YNNKEL were looked up in the germline V gene (reference sequence). The CDR3 covers 13 residues, taking in both the cysteine and the phenylalanine. CDR3 DNA is the only sequence kept; it has 39 bases, read in frame from the first base. The specimen comprised peripheral blood, sampled on day 0 of AZD1222 vaccination. The V and J segments used are TRBV3-1 (or the pseudogene TRBV3-2) and TRBJ1-1, with a weak D call of TRBD1 (6 bases match). This sequence was found in an adult in good health. The CDR3 has the sequence CASSQGTGTEAFF. The bases are TGTGCCAGCAGCCAAGGTACAGGGACTGAAGCTTTCTTT.